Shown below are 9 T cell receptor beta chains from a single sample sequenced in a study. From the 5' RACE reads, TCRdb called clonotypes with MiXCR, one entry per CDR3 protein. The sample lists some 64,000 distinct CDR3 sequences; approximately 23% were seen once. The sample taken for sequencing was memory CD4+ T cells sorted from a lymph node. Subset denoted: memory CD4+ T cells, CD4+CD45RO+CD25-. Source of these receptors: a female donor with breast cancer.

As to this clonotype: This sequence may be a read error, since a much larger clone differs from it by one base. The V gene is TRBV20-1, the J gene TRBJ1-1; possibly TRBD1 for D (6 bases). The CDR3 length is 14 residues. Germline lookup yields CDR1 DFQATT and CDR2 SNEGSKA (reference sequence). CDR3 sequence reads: CSAPITGKGTEACF. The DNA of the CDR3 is TGCAGTGCACCCATAACAGGGAAGGGCACTGAAGCTTGCTTT.

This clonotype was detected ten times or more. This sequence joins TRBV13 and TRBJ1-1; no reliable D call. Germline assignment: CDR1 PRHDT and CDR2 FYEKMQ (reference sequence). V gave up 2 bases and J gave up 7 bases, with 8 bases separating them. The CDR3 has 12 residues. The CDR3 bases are TGTGCCAGCAGCTTAAGCCGGGGTGAAGCTTTCTTT. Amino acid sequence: CASSLSRGEAFF.

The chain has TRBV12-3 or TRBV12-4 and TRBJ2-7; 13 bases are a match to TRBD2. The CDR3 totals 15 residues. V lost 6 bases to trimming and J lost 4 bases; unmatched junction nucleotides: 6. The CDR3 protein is CASSAGLAGAYEQYF. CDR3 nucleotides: TGTGCCAGCAGCGCTGGACTAGCGGGAGCTTACGAGCAGTACTTC.

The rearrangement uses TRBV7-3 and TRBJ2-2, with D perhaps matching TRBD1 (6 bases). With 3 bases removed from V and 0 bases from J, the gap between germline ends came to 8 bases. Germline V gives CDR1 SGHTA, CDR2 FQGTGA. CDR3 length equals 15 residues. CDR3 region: CASSLDRSNTGELFF. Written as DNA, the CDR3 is TGTGCCAGCAGCTTGGACAGATCGAACACCGGGGAGCTGTTTTTT. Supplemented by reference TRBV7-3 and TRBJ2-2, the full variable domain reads GAGVSQTPSNKVTEKGKYVELRCDPISGHTALYWYRQSLGQGPEFLIYFQGTGAADDSGLPNDRFFAVRPEGSVSTLKIQRTERGDSAVYLCASSLDRSNTGELFFGEGSRLTVL.

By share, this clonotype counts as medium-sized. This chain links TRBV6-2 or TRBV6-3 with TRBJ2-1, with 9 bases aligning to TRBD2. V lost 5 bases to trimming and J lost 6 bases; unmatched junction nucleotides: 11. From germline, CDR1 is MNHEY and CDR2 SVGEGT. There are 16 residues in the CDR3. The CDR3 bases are TGTGCCAGCAGTCAGGGTAGCGGGGGCGGACCCAATGAGCAGTTCTTC. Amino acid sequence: CASSQGSGGGPNEQFF.

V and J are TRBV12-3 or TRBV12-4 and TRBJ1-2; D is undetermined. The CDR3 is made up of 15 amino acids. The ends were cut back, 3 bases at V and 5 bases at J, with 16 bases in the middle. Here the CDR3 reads CASSFLLGGPYGYTF. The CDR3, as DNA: TGTGCCAGCAGTTTTCTCCTTGGCGGCCCGTATGGCTACACCTTC.

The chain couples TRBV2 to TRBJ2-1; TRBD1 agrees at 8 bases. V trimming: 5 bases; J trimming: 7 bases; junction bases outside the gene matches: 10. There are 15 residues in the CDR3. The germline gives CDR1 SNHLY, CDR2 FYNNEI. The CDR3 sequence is CASSYRDRTSNEQFF. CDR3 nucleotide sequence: TGTGCCAGCAGTTATAGGGACAGGACGAGTAATGAGCAGTTCTTC.

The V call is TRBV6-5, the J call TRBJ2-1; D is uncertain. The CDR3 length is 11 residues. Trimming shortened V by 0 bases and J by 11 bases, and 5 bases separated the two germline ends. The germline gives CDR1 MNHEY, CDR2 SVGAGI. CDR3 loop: CASSYSDKQFF. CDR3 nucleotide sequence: TGTGCCAGCAGTTACTCAGATAAGCAGTTCTTC.

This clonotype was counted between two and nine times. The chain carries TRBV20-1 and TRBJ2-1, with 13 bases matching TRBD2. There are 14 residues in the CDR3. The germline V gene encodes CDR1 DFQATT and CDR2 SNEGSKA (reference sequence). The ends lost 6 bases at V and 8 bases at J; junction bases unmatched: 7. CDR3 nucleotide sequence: TGCAGTGCGGCACTAGCGGGAGGGACCCATGAGCAGTTCTTC. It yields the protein CSAALAGGTHEQFF.